Presented here are 14 T cell receptor beta chains from one specimen sequenced in a study of response to subunit inactivated influenza vaccine. TCRdb analysed the RT-PCR reads with MiXCR anew, one entry per CDR3 protein. The top ten clones hold under 40% of a sample with about 160,000 distinct CDR3 sequences, roughly 10% of them seen once. The sample here was CD8+ T cells sorted from PBMCs, taken 23 months after vaccination. The receptors here all came from a man aged 45-69 years who received an inactivated influenza vaccine.

The chain joins TRBV29-1 to TRBJ1-1; D not certain. Trimming left V 5 bases short and J 1 base short, with 11 bases between. CDR1 is SQVTM, CDR2 ANQGSEA, per germline. This CDR3 comprises 13 residues. The CDR3 nucleotides are TGCAGCGTTCCCCGGACGGGGAACACTGAAGCTTTCTTT. This sequence encodes CSVPRTGNTEAFF.

The CDR3 coding sequence is TGTGCCAGTAGTATAGGTGCGGACCTCTCCAGTGAGCAGTTCTTC. Translating gives CASSIGADLSSEQFF. The chain recombines TRBV19 with TRBJ2-1; D ambiguous. The CDR3 spans 15 residues. The V end lost 1 base, the J end lost 9 bases, and 16 bases lay between the germline ends. Germline lookup yields CDR1 LNHDA and CDR2 SQIVND (reference sequence). The entire variable domain, with the rest obtained from reference TRBV19 and TRBJ2-1, is as follows: DGGITQSPKYLFRKEGQNVTLSCEQNLNHDAMYWYRQDPGQGLRLIYYSQIVNDFQKGDIAEGYSVSREKKESFPLTVTSAQKNPTAFYLCASSIGADLSSEQFFGPGTRLTVL.

This chain connects TRBV20-1 to TRBJ1-5; D perhaps matches TRBD1 (5 bases). The CDR3 is made up of 14 amino acids. Looked up from germline, CDR1 is DFQATT and CDR2 is SNEGSKA (reference sequence). The V gene lost 6 bases and the J gene lost 0 bases, with 12 bases spanning the gap. The DNA for the CDR3 is TGCAGTGCAGAAGGGGTAGATAGCAATCAGCCCCAGCATTTT. Amino acids: CSAEGVDSNQPQHF.

This sequence joins TRBV7-6 and TRBJ2-7; D perhaps matches TRBD2 (6 bases). Trimming removed 7 bases from V and 13 bases from J, with 17 bases in between. The CDR3 covers 11 residues. Germline V gene lookup returns CDR1 SGHVS and CDR2 FNYEAQ. This CDR3 reads CASTTGSGVYF. CDR3 coding DNA: TGTGCCAGCACCACAGGCTCGGGAGTTTACTTC.

The sample holds a few counts of this clonotype. The chain links TRBV29-1 to TRBJ1-6; a possible D gene is TRBD1 (5 bases). CDR1 and CDR2 (germline): SQVTM, ANQGSEA. The CDR3 extends over 15 amino acids. Trimming cost V 8 bases and J 15 bases, with 29 bases left between them. This chain's CDR3 is CSTWSSNRTSPVLHF. The CDR3 nucleotides are TGCAGCACCTGGTCGAGTAACAGGACTTCACCGGTCCTCCACTTT.

This chain links TRBV7-2 with TRBJ2-7; TRBD2 agrees at 9 bases. Unmatched junction bases numbered 7, after V lost 3 bases and J lost 7 bases. Germline V gene lookup returns CDR1 SGHTA and CDR2 FQGNSA. The CDR3 runs 14 residues. CDR3 amino acids: CASSFLGLAGEQYF. Written as DNA, the CDR3 is TGTGCCAGCAGCTTTTTGGGACTAGCCGGGGAGCAGTACTTC.

The rearrangement uses TRBV6-6 and TRBJ2-7; 10 nucleotides match TRBD1. The J segment lost 4 bases and the V segment lost 10 bases, leaving 7 bases of the junction unmatched. Germline V CDR1 and CDR2: MNHNY, SVGAGI (reference sequence). This CDR3 has 13 amino acids. This CDR3 is CATDPGQGYEQYF. Written as DNA, the CDR3 is TGTGCCACAGACCCGGGACAGGGGTACGAGCAGTACTTC.

The rearrangement uses TRBV9 and TRBJ2-2; no reliable D call. The germline gives CDR1 SGDLS, CDR2 YYNGEE. V was trimmed by 3 bases and J by 1 base, leaving 7 bases between them. The CDR3 runs to 14 residues. CDR3 protein: CASSAPENTGELFF. The CDR3 region has the DNA TGTGCCAGCAGCGCACCTGAGAACACCGGGGAGCTGTTTTTT.

This rearrangement joins TRBV5-1 to TRBJ1-3; maybe TRBD1 (6 bases). V was pared by 4 bases and J by 0 bases, with 14 bases between. The CDR3 extends over 16 amino acids. Germline CDR1 and CDR2: SGHRS and YFSETQ. The CDR3 protein is CASSATGTSSGNTIYF. In DNA form, the CDR3 reads TGCGCCAGCAGCGCGACCGGGACATCCTCTGGAAACACCATATATTTT.

The J gene is TRBJ2-7, the V gene TRBV6-2 or TRBV6-3; 9 bases align to TRBD1. V shed 2 bases and J 3 bases; nucleotides not matched to a gene: 5. This CDR3 has 15 residues. The V gene's germline CDR1 is MNHEY and CDR2 SVGEGT. CDR3 sequence: CASSYKDRGNYEQYF. The CDR3 bases are TGTGCCAGCAGTTACAAGGACAGGGGCAACTACGAGCAGTACTTC.

V is TRBV4-2 and J is TRBJ2-5; D tentatively reads TRBD1 or TRBD2 (5 bases each). Germline assignment: CDR1 LGHNA and CDR2 YNFKEQ. The CDR3 sequence is 15 residues long. V shed 3 bases and J shed 2 bases, with 13 bases lying between them. In nucleotides, the CDR3 is TGTGCCAGCAGCCATAGAGGGACGAAGCAAGAGACCCAGTACTTC. Amino acids: CASSHRGTKQETQYF.

The V call is TRBV3-1, the J call TRBJ2-1; 14 bases line up with TRBD2. The CDR3 loop spans 16 amino acids. Germline CDR1 LGHDT, CDR2 YNNKEL (reference sequence). The V and J ends lost 5 bases and 5 bases, in that order; junction bases with no gene match: 5. CDR3: CASSRLAGGLNNEQFF. The CDR3 DNA follows: TGTGCCAGCAGCAGACTAGCGGGAGGGCTTAACAATGAGCAGTTCTTC.

This clonotype came up many times. The chain recombines TRBV7-2 with TRBJ2-3; TRBD2 matches 9 bases. CDR1 and CDR2 from the germline V gene are SGHTA and FQGNSA. CDR3 length: 16 residues. Losses at the gene ends were 1 base for V and 4 bases for J; bases not matched to a gene: 6. As DNA, the CDR3 is TGTGCCAGCAGCTTAGTTCCTAGCGGGATCGCAGATACGCAGTATTTT. Residues: CASSLVPSGIADTQYF. Full variable domain (rest looked up from reference TRBV7-2 and TRBJ2-3): GAGVSQSPSNKVTEKGKDVELRCDPISGHTALYWYRQSLGQGLEFLIYFQGNSAPDKSGLPSDRFSAERTGGSVSTLTIQRTQQEDSAVYLCASSLVPSGIADTQYFGPGTRLTVL.

The CDR3 nucleotides are TGTGCCAGCAGCTTAGAGTATAGCGGGGGTGCAGATACGCAGTATTTT. Protein: CASSLEYSGGADTQYF. This sequence joins TRBV11-2 and TRBJ2-3, with TRBD2 matching 9 bases. Germline V gene sequence: CDR1 SGHAT, CDR2 FQNNGV. Trimming removed 0 bases from V and 4 bases from J; junction bases left unmatched: 5. This CDR3 region has 16 residues.